Sequencing of this T cell receptor beta chain was carried out in a study of blood T cell repertoires in COVID-19 (dated by TCRdb to the early 2020s). Study-level background: Collaborator samples came from the United States, Italy and Spain and covered acute and convalescent phases of COVID-19. Samples were obtained from the ongoing ImmuneRACE study (first 160 participants) and from some 1,200 subjects provided by 6 global collaborators. A freely available public database, intended as a resource for researchers studying the immune response to SARS-CoV-2, is where the repertoires were released. Deeply sampled blood TCRbeta repertoires from subjects exposed to, actively infected with, or recovered from COVID-19 were included in the dataset. Where available, HLA class I and class II types were obtained from metadata supplied by the sample provider rather than from assay-based typing. The material from the prospective study consisted of cDNA or gDNA derived from T cells, B-cell-depleted T cells, or PBMCs. The sample metadata nearly always contained a de-identified subject ID, COVID-19 status, age in years and sex.

The germline V gene encodes CDR1 SGHTA and CDR2 FQGNSA. V is clipped by 1 base and J by 4 bases, and the sequence between their germline boundaries is 7 bases long. The CDR3 contains 13 residues, cysteine and phenylalanine counted. Just the 39-base CDR3 DNA is kept, in frame starting at base 1. Notes on this clone: What antigen it recognizes has not been identified. Base quality data are lacking; no much larger clone is found one base away. Other DNA sequences in this specimen translate into the identical CDR3.

The research as a whole found: The amount of clinical and demographic metadata varied by source and participant and was provided uncurated.

The immunoSEQ Assay, a bias-controlled multiplex PCR, was used to amplify TCRbeta CDR3 regions from genomic DNA. From the authors' description of their analysis: The number of nucleated cells in each sample was estimated from the amplification of reference gene primers within the assay. Sequence reads were collapsed and filtered to measure the absolute abundance of every unique TCRbeta CDR3 rearrangement. For each sample, productive Simpson clonality was calculated by taking the square root of Simpson's diversity index across productive rearrangements. TCRdb provides this immuneACCESS table in a form limited to in-frame rearrangements. Some clones are lacking; in checked studies, under half of them reflect an unresolved V gene, and why the rest are absent is not known. V, J and clone size derive from that table, while D and trimming were established from the DNA sequence. In this sample the table shows about 110,000 clones, about 75% of which occur a single time. 16% of the sample is held by the ten biggest clonotypes.

Whole blood was collected in K2EDTA tubes by collaborating institutions according to the institutions' own protocols. For TCRbeta analysis, collaborators shipped samples in one of three forms: frozen whole blood, isolated PBMCs, or DNA extracted from either of those sample types. This clonotype originated in an elderly woman with active or convalescent COVID-19. Recombination connected TRBV7-2 to TRBJ1-2; TRBD1 is perhaps the D gene, given 5 matching bases. Source material: peripheral blood. The CDR3 loop reads CASSLGQGYGYTF. At the DNA level, the sequence is TGTGCCAGCAGCTTAGGCCAGGGCTATGGCTACACCTTC.